Sequencing of this TCR beta chain was carried out in a study of cytomegalovirus exposure and HLA in healthy donors. Study background: Roughly 180 million T cells yielded 90 million to 130 million unique TCR beta sequences, as an earlier analysis found. The study's findings and limits: A later analysis linked a missense variant in DCLRE1C to the trimming of TCR beta V and J genes. Cytomegalovirus-associated status was assigned to approximately 160 TCR beta chains.

CDR1 is SGHNT and CDR2 is YYREEE in the germline V gene (reference sequence). The CDR3 is 15 residues long. Trimming cost V 2 bases and J 5 bases; bases outside gene matches: 6. Regarding this clone: The antigen is unknown.

The PCR used 60 Vbeta and 13 Jbeta primers. Clones were read by immunoSEQ multiplex PCR, and TCRdb kept only the in-frame ones, dropping some. Among approximately 140,000 clones listed, 84% were seen once. This receptor was taken from a man in his fifties in good health and CMV-seronegative. Sequenced: PBMCs. The chain links TRBV5-4 to TRBJ2-1, with 8 positions matching TRBD1. DNA for the CDR3: TGTGCCAGCAGCTTTGGGACAGGCGGGAACAATGAGCAGTTCTTC. It codes for CASSFGTGGNNEQFF.